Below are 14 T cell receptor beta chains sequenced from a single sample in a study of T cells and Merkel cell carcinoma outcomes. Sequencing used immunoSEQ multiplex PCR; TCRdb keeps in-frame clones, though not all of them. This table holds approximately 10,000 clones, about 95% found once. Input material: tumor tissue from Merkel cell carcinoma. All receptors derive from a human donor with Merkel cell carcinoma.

The CDR3 DNA follows: TGTGCCTGGAGTGGTATGGGATTAGGGAATCAGCCCCAGCATTTT. Encoded protein: CAWSGMGLGNQPQHF. The genes are TRBV30 and TRBJ1-5; the D is unclear. Per germline, CDR1 GTSNPN and CDR2 SVGIG (reference sequence). The CDR3 is 15 amino acids. Deletions cut 1 base from V and 4 bases from J, with 14 bases between.

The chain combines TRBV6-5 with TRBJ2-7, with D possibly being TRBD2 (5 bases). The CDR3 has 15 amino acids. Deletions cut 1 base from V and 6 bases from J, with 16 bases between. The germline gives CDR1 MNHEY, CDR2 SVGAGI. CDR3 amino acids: CASSYFGSETFEQYF. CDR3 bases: TGTGCCAGCAGTTACTTCGGTAGCGAGACTTTCGAGCAGTACTTC.

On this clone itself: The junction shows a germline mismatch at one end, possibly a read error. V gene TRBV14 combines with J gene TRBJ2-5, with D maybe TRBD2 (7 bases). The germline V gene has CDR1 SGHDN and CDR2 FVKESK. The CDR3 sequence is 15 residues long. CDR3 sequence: CASNQAQGRGETQYF. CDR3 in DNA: TGTGCCAGCAACCAAGCCCAGGGGAGGGGAGAGACCCAGTACTTC.

As DNA, the CDR3 is TGTGCCAGCAGTCGCCCGGATTACGAGCAGTACTTC. As protein: CASSRPDYEQYF. V and J are TRBV6-5 and TRBJ2-7; D ambiguous. Germline loops: CDR1 MNHEY, CDR2 SVGAGI. V was shortened by 5 bases and J by 4 bases, with 9 bases between the two germline ends. CDR3 size: 12 residues.

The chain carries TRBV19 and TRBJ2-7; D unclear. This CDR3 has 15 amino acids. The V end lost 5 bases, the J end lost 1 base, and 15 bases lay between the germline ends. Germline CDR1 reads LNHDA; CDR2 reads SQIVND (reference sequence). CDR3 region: CASSPSVLGSYEQYF. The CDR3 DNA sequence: TGTGCCAGTAGTCCCTCGGTCTTAGGGTCCTACGAGCAGTACTTC. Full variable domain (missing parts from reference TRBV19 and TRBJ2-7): DGGITQSPKYLFRKEGQNVTLSCEQNLNHDAMYWYRQDPGQGLRLIYYSQIVNDFQKGDIAEGYSVSREKKESFPLTVTSAQKNPTAFYLCASSPSVLGSYEQYFGPGTRLTVT.

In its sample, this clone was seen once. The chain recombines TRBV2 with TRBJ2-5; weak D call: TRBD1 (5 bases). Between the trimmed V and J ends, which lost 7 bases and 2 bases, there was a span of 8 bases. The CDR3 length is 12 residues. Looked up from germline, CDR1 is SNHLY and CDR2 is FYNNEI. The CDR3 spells CASNRQQETQYF. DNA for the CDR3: TGTGCCAGCAACAGGCAACAAGAGACCCAGTACTTC.

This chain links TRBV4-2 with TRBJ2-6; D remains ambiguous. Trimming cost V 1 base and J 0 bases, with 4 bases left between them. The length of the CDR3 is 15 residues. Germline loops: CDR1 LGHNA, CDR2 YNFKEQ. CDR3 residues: CASSQGSSGANVLTF. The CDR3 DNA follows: TGTGCCAGCAGCCAAGGGAGCTCTGGGGCCAACGTCCTGACTTTC.

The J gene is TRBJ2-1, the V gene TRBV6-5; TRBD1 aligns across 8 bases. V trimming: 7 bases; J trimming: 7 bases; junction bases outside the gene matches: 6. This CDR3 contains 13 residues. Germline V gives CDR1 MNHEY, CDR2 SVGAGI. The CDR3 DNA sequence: TGTGCCAGCAATGGCAGGGGGCCGAATGAGCAGTTCTTC. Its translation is CASNGRGPNEQFF.

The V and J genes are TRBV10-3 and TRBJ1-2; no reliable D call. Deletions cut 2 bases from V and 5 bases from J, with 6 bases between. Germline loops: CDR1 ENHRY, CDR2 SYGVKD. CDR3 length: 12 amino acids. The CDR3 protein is CAISERQYGYTF. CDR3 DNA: TGTGCCATCAGTGAGCGGCAGTATGGCTACACCTTC.

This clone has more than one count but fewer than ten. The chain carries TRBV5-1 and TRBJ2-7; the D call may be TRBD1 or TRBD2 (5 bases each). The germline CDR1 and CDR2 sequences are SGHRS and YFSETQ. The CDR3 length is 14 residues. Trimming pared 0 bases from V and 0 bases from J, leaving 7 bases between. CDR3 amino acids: CASSLGGISYEQYF. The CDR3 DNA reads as TGCGCCAGCAGCTTGGGGGGGATCTCCTACGAGCAGTACTTC.

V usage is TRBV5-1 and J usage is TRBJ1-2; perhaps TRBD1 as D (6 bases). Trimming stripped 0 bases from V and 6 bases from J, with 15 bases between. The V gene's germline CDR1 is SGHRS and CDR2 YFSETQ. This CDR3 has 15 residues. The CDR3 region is CASSLGDNPRDGYTF. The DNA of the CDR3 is TGCGCCAGCAGCTTGGGGGACAACCCGAGGGATGGCTACACCTTC.

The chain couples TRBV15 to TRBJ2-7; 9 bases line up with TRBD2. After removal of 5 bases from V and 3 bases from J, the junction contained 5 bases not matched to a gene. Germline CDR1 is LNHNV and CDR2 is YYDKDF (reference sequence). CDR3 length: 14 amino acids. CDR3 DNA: TGTGCCACCAGCGTGGGACTAGCTCTCTACGAGCAGTACTTC. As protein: CATSVGLALYEQYF. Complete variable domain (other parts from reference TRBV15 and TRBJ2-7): DAMVIQNPRYQVTQFGKPVTLSCSQTLNHNVMYWYQQKSSQAPKLLFHYYDKDFNNEADTPDNFQSRRPNTSFCFLDIRSPGLGDTAMYLCATSVGLALYEQYFGPGTRLTVT.

CDR3 DNA: TGCAGCGCACAGAGAGGGGTCTCTAGCGGGAGTCGGGATGAGCAGTTCTTC. Its translation: CSAQRGVSSGSRDEQFF. The chain is built from TRBV29-1 and TRBJ2-1; 10 bases are a match to TRBD2. The V segment lost 7 bases and the J segment 8 bases; nucleotides outside the gene matches: 20. There are 17 residues in the CDR3. Germline V gene lookup returns CDR1 SQVTM and CDR2 ANQGSEA.

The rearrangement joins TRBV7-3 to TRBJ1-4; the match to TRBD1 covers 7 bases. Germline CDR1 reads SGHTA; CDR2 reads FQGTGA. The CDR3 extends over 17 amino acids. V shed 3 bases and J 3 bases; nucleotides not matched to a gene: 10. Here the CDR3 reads CASSFMTGTRANEKLFF. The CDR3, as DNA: TGTGCCAGCAGCTTTATGACAGGGACGAGGGCTAATGAAAAACTGTTTTTT.